Here is one T cell receptor (beta chain) with its context. The data were taken from a study of blood T cell repertoires in COVID-19. The germline V gene has CDR1 SGHDT and CDR2 YYEEEE. This CDR3 has 16 residues. The ends were cut back, 1 base at V and 5 bases at J, with 18 bases in the middle. Libraries were prepared by immunoSEQ multiplex PCR; TCRdb keeps only in-frame clonotypes and omits some of them. Of more than 300,000 clones detected, roughly 86% appear once; the ten largest clones hold roughly 2%. Material: PBMCs or T cells enriched from blood (not recorded which). This sequence was found in a middle-aged man in a cohort exposed to, infected with or recovered from COVID-19 (not recorded which). V usage is TRBV5-6 and J usage is TRBJ2-5; D perhaps matches TRBD1 (5 bases). The CDR3 protein is CASSLMETAGRETQYF. The CDR3 DNA follows: TGTGCCAGCAGCTTGATGGAAACCGCAGGGCGGGAGACCCAGTACTTC.